This T cell receptor (beta chain) appears in the sequencing data of a study of preoperative IRX-2 immunotherapy in early breast cancer. TCRdb keeps only in-frame clones here, not all; method: immunoSEQ multiplex PCR. This repertoire shows about 28,000 clones, 82% found once; its top ten account for 3% to 3.5%. CDR3 size: 12 residues. V was cut by 4 bases and J by 6 bases, with 8 bases left in between. The germline V gene has CDR1 SGHDN and CDR2 FVKESK. As to treatment: preoperative locoregional IRX-2 cytokine immunotherapy. Patients received preoperative, locoregional IRX-2 cytokine immunotherapy in a phase Ib study.

The chain recombines TRBV14 with TRBJ2-3; unclear D gene. This clonotype originated in a human donor with breast cancer. Sample collection occurred from a patient treated with IRX-2 immunotherapy. The CDR3 nucleotides read TGTGCCAGCAGCCCGCAGAGCGATACGCAGTATTTT. Translation gives CASSPQSDTQYF.